A single sample gave rise to the 3 T cell receptor beta chains below, sequenced in a study of cytomegalovirus exposure and HLA in healthy donors. With 60 Vbeta and 13 Jbeta primers, the PCR was carried out. Sequencing used immunoSEQ multiplex PCR; TCRdb keeps in-frame clones, though not all of them. Among 130,000 or so clones listed, 60% to 85% were seen once. The sequenced material came from PBMCs. The receptor set was obtained from a man aged 30-40 years in good health and CMV-seronegative.

This chain joins TRBV5-5 and TRBJ1-6; D not certain. This CDR3 comprises 12 residues. The germline V and J ends were trimmed by 4 bases and 7 bases, with 6 bases remaining between them. Germline loops: CDR1 SGHKS, CDR2 YYEKEE (reference sequence). CDR3 amino acids: CASSPLNSPLHF. CDR3 DNA sequence: TGTGCCAGCAGCCCCCTAAATTCACCCCTCCACTTT.

V gene TRBV4-1 combines with J gene TRBJ2-5, with D perhaps matching TRBD2 (6 bases). TRBJ2-7 matches the DNA end more closely, so the J call is doubtful. Germline V lookup: CDR1 MGHRA, CDR2 YSYEKL. CDR3 length: 14 residues. The chain's CDR3 is CASSQVAGPYEQYF. The DNA for the CDR3 is TGCGCCAGCAGCCAAGTTGCGGGGCCATACGAGCAGTACTTC.

This sequence joins TRBV2 and TRBJ2-7; D is possibly TRBD2 (6 bases). The germline V gene has CDR1 SNHLY and CDR2 FYNNEI. This CDR3 is 16 amino acids long. V was pared by 7 bases and J by 3 bases, with 22 bases between. The CDR3 DNA is TGTGCCAGCACCAAGTCCGAGCGGGCCTTGGGCTACGAGCAGTACTTC. It encodes CASTKSERALGYEQYF.